A selection of T cell receptor beta chains follows, all from one sample in a study of blood T cell repertoires in COVID-19. Assay: immunoSEQ multiplex PCR; the TCRdb copy retains only in-frame clones and omits some. The sample includes some 300,000 clones, roughly 86% seen only once; the top ten take 1%. The sequenced sample consisted of PBMCs or T cells enriched from blood (not recorded which). These receptors were obtained from a woman in her twenties or thirties who had recovered from COVID-19. Each CDR3 is given with its conserved first and last residue. Clone size is stated in some rows and not others, as once, few, many or a class when expanded.

J: TRBJ2-7
size: .
V: TRBV24-1
CDR3: CATSDLRQGKTYEQYF

J: TRBJ1-4
size: .
V: TRBV3-1/TRBV3-2
CDR3: CASSRQGLANEKLFF

J: TRBJ1-1
size: .
V: TRBV21-1
CDR3: CASSHTGMTEAFF

J: TRBJ1-2
size: few
V: TRBV27
CDR3: CASSLWSGAEGYTF

J: TRBJ1-2
size: .
V: TRBV28
CDR3: CASSEGQANYGYTF

J: TRBJ1-1
size: .
V: TRBV28
CDR3: CASSLFAQANTEAFF

J: TRBJ2-3
size: .
V: TRBV9
CDR3: CASSVDPTEVDTQYF

J: TRBJ1-3
size: .
V: TRBV6-6
CDR3: CASGQQGHSGNTIYF

J: TRBJ1-4
size: .
V: TRBV24-1
CDR3: CATSDPNQGLNEKLFF

J: TRBJ1-5
size: .
V: TRBV5-6
CDR3: CASSLGWSLHQPQHF

J: TRBJ2-3
size: .
V: TRBV5-5
CDR3: CASTNPGGVGGTQYF

J: TRBJ1-2
size: once
V: TRBV28
CDR3: CASSSPITWPEVYGYTF

J: TRBJ1-1
size: few
V: TRBV19
CDR3: CASSRRVGPDTEAFF

J: TRBJ2-5
size: once
V: TRBV2
CDR3: CASSEFGTGGSFTETQYF

J: TRBJ1-6
size: .
V: TRBV6-5
CDR3: CASRMGQVGSPLHF

J: TRBJ2-1
size: .
V: TRBV7-9
CDR3: CASSSQLTSNEQFF

J: TRBJ2-5
size: .
V: TRBV11-3
CDR3: CASSLAPETQYF

J: TRBJ1-3
size: .
V: TRBV7-9
CDR3: CASSQVIGQGSGNTIYF

J: TRBJ1-6
size: .
V: TRBV28
CDR3: CASTSQTGQNSPLHF

J: TRBJ1-6
size: few
V: TRBV7-2
CDR3: CASRIWTVSNSPLHF

J: TRBJ1-2
size: .
V: TRBV28
CDR3: CASSLFPQGSNYGYTF

J: TRBJ1-1
size: .
V: TRBV5-6
CDR3: CASSFGQGGNTEAFF